What follows are 8 T cell receptor beta chains derived from one specimen sequenced in a study of blood T cell repertoires in COVID-19. Assay: immunoSEQ multiplex PCR; the TCRdb copy retains only in-frame clones and omits some. This sample has about 200,000 clones, with 70% to 85% found just once. The sample consisted of peripheral blood. The receptors were gathered from a woman aged 80 or over with COVID-19, enrolled during active disease.

V is TRBV6-1 and J is TRBJ2-1; 9 nucleotides agree with TRBD1. Looked up from germline, CDR1 is MNHNS and CDR2 is SASEGT. V lost 1 base, J lost 7 bases, and 5 bases stayed unmatched. The CDR3 totals 15 residues. The CDR3 coding sequence is TGTGCCAGCAGTGAAGGACCGGGACAGGGAAATGAGCAGTTCTTC. This sequence encodes CASSEGPGQGNEQFF.

This chain joins TRBV3-1 (or the pseudogene TRBV3-2) and TRBJ1-6, with TRBD1 identical over 8 bases. J lost 4 bases, V lost 0 bases, and 2 bases had no gene match. The CDR3 consists of 16 residues. Germline V lookup: CDR1 LGHDT, CDR2 YNNKEL (reference sequence). In nucleotides, the CDR3 is TGTGCCAGCAGCCAAGAGGGGGACAGGTATAATTCACCCCTCCACTTT. This gives the protein CASSQEGDRYNSPLHF.

Written as DNA, the CDR3 is TGTGCCAGCAGTTTTTCGCTTGGAGTTACAGGGCAGGCGGAAGCTTTCTTT. It is translated as CASSFSLGVTGQAEAFF. V is TRBV28 and J is TRBJ1-1; the D gene is possibly TRBD1 (6 bases). The CDR3 spans 17 residues. The V gene lost 3 bases and the J gene lost 8 bases, with 25 bases spanning the gap. Germline assignment: CDR1 MDHEN and CDR2 SYDVKM.

The chain combines TRBV15 with TRBJ2-2; D not resolved. The CDR3 runs 17 residues. The germline V gene has CDR1 LNHNV and CDR2 YYDKDF (reference sequence). Trimming left V 5 bases short and J 4 bases short, with 20 bases between. The CDR3 spells CATSAIRVEVGTGELFF. CDR3 DNA sequence: TGTGCCACCAGCGCGATTCGAGTCGAGGTGGGCACCGGGGAGCTGTTTTTT.

V gene TRBV29-1 combines with J gene TRBJ1-5; D gene ambiguous. Germline CDR1 is SQVTM and CDR2 is ANQGSEA. Trimming stripped 5 bases from V and 4 bases from J, with 9 bases between. The CDR3 has 12 amino acids. The CDR3 region has the DNA TGCAGCGTTAAAGGGAGTAATCAGCCCCAGCATTTT. Encoded protein: CSVKGSNQPQHF. The whole variable domain, filled in from reference TRBV29-1 and TRBJ1-5, reads SAVISQKPSRDICQRGTSLTIQCQVDSQVTMMFWYRQQPGQSLTLIATANQGSEATYESGFVIDKFPISRPNLTFSTLTVSNMSPEDSSIYLCSVKGSNQPQHFGDGTRLSIL.

The V call is TRBV18, the J call TRBJ2-2; TRBD1 matches 8 bases. Trimming cost V 9 bases and J 3 bases; bases outside gene matches: 9. There are 15 residues in the CDR3. Germline V gene data show CDR1 as KGHSH and CDR2 as LQKENI. CDR3 protein: CASQFQGAHTGELFF. The CDR3 coding sequence is TGTGCCAGTCAATTCCAGGGGGCGCACACCGGGGAGCTGTTTTTT.

The V gene is TRBV7-2, the J gene TRBJ1-5; a weak D match, TRBD1 (6 bases). V was cut by 4 bases and J by 4 bases, with 11 bases left in between. Germline V gene sequence: CDR1 SGHTA, CDR2 FQGNSA. This CDR3 has 14 amino acids. CDR3 protein: CASSWRTVNQPQHF. For the CDR3, the DNA is TGTGCCAGCAGCTGGAGGACAGTTAATCAGCCCCAGCATTTT.

This clone was picked up a small number of times. This chain uses TRBV5-1 with TRBJ1-2; no firm D call. The CDR3 is 13 amino acids. Germline-derived CDR1 and CDR2 are SGHRS and YFSETQ. With 4 bases removed from V and 0 bases from J, the gap between germline ends came to 7 bases. This chain's CDR3 is CASSPLPNYGYTF. CDR3 bases: TGCGCCAGCAGCCCACTGCCTAACTATGGCTACACCTTC.